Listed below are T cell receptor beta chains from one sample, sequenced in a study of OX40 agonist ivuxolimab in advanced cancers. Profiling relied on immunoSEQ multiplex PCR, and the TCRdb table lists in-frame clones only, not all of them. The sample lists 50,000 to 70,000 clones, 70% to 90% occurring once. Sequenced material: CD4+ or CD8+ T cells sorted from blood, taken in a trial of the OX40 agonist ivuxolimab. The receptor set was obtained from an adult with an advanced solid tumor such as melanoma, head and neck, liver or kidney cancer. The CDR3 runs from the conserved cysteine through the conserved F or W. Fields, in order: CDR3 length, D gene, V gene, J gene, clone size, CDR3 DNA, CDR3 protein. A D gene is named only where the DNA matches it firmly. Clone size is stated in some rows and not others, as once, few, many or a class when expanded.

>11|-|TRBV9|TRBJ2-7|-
TGTGCCAGCAGCGTAGATCACGAGCAGTACTTC
CASSVDHEQYF
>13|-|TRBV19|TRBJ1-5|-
TGTGCCAGTAGATCCGTAAGCAATCAGCCCCAGCATTTT
CASRSVSNQPQHF
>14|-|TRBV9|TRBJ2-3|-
TGTGCCAGCAGCGTTGGGCCAGACACAGATACGCAGTATTTT
CASSVGPDTDTQYF
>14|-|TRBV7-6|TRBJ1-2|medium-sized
TGTGCCAGCAGCTTAGAGGTTTCCAGCTATGGCTACACCTTC
CASSLEVSSYGYTF
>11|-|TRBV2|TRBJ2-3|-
TGTGCTACGGAGGGGACGGATACGCAGTATTTT
CATEGTDTQYF
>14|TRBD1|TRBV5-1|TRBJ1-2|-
TGCGCCAGCAGCTTGGGACAGGGGGACGATGGCTACACCTTC
CASSLGQGDDGYTF
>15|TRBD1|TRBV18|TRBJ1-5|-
TGTGCCAGCTCAACAGGGGAAGGGAGCAATCAGCCCCAGCATTTT
CASSTGEGSNQPQHF
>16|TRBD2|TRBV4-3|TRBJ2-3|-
TGCGCCAGCAGCCAGGGACTAGCGGGACGCACAGATACGCAGTATTTT
CASSQGLAGRTDTQYF
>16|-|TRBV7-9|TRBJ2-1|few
TGTGCCAGCAGCTTAGAGGGCTTTCGTGAAAACAATGAGCAGTTCTTC
CASSLEGFRENNEQFF
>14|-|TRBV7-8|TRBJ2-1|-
TGTGCCAGCAGCTTAACGGGAGTTCTGGATGAGCAGTTCTTC
CASSLTGVLDEQFF
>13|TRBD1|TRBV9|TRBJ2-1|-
TGTGCCAGCAGAAGACAGGGACGGGATGAGCAGTTCTTC
CASRRQGRDEQFF
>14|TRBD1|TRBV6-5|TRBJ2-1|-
TGTGCCAGCAGTTACCATGGGACAGCTAATGAGCAGTTCTTC
CASSYHGTANEQFF
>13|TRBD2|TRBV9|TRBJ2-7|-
TGTGCCAGCAGCGATAGCGGGAGCCACGAGCAGTACTTC
CASSDSGSHEQYF
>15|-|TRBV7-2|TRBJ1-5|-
TGTGCCAGCAGCTTATGGCTAGAGGGCGTACAGCCCCAGCATTTT
CASSLWLEGVQPQHF
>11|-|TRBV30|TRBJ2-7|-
TGTGCCTGGGGACCGTCGTGGGAGCAGTACTTC
CAWGPSWEQYF
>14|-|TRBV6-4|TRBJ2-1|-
TGTGCCAGCAGTGCCAGCGGGTCCTACAATGAGCAGTTCTTC
CASSASGSYNEQFF
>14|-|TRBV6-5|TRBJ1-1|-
TGTGCCAGCAGTTACCGGGGGCCCTTCAATGAAGCTTTCTTT
CASSYRGPFNEAFF